These 15 T cell receptor beta chains were all obtained from the same sample, sequenced in a study of T cells in Graves' hyperthyroidism and ophthalmopathy. RNA transcripts were the template for amplifying TCR beta CDR3 regions. Primed by the HTBI set, a first-round RT-PCR was run on the TCR CDR3. TCRdb re-analysed the multiplex PCR reads in MiXCR, keeping a single row per CDR3 protein. Of around 360,000 distinct CDR3 sequences listed, around 15% are singletons. Sequences were obtained from blood. Receptor source: a woman in her sixties with Graves' ophthalmopathy.

This clonotype turned up a few times. J is TRBJ2-1 and V is TRBV4-2, with 7 bases lining up with TRBD1. With 0 bases clipped from V and 3 bases from J, the junction kept 11 bases outside the gene matches. The CDR3 consists of 18 residues. The V gene's germline CDR1 is LGHNA and CDR2 YNFKEQ. CDR3 sequence reads: CASSQDSITGVDYNEQFF. The CDR3 nucleotides read TGTGCCAGCAGCCAAGATTCCATCACAGGGGTGGACTACAATGAGCAGTTCTTC.

This clonotype appeared a few times. J is TRBJ2-7 and V is TRBV12-3 or TRBV12-4, with D unclear. V was pared by 4 bases and J by 3 bases, with 13 bases between. The CDR3 spans 14 residues. The CDR3 region has the DNA TGTGCCAGCAGTTCCACCAACCCCCGCTACGAGCAGTACTTC. It is translated as CASSSTNPRYEQYF.

This clonotype was picked up a small number of times. The gene calls are TRBV2 and TRBJ1-5; perhaps TRBD1 as D (5 bases). The V gene's germline CDR1 is SNHLY and CDR2 FYNNEI. The CDR3 consists of 14 residues. The germline V and J ends were trimmed by 5 bases and 4 bases, with 12 bases remaining between them. The CDR3 region has the DNA TGTGCCAGCAGTATCAGGGAGAAGAATCAGCCCCAGCATTTT. It yields the protein CASSIREKNQPQHF. Supplemented by reference TRBV2 and TRBJ1-5, the full variable domain reads EPEVTQTPSHQVTQMGQEVILRCVPISNHLYFYWYRQILGQKVEFLVSFYNNEISEKSEIFDDQFSVERPDGSNFTLKIRSTKLEDSAMYFCASSIREKNQPQHFGDGTRLSIL.

This clonotype was found many times. The V and J genes are TRBV7-9 and TRBJ2-3; D gene unclear. V gave up 2 bases and J gave up 0 bases, with 9 bases separating them. This CDR3 contains 15 residues. Germline CDR1 is SEHNR and CDR2 is FQNEAQ (reference sequence). This CDR3 is CASSLSGPSTDTQYF. In DNA, the CDR3 is TGTGCCAGCAGCTTATCGGGTCCTAGCACAGATACGCAGTATTTT.

The V gene is TRBV5-6, the J gene TRBJ1-1; a weak D match, TRBD1 (6 bases). V was trimmed by 3 bases and J by 5 bases, leaving 20 bases between them. Germline V lookup: CDR1 SGHDT, CDR2 YYEEEE. The CDR3 runs to 16 residues. As DNA, the CDR3 is TGTGCCAGCAGCTGGGGGGGGGCTGGGGGCGGAACTGAAGCTTTCTTT. It encodes CASSWGGAGGGTEAFF.

This clonotype was seen at least ten times. The chain employs TRBV11-2 and TRBJ2-2; perhaps TRBD1 as D (6 bases). CDR3 length: 13 amino acids. Germline CDR1 reads SGHAT; CDR2 reads FQNNGV. The V gene lost 5 bases and the J gene lost 6 bases, with 10 bases spanning the gap. The CDR3 is CASSLTGPGELFF. In DNA form, the CDR3 reads TGTGCCAGCAGCCTTACAGGGCCCGGGGAGCTGTTTTTT.

On this clonotype: A much larger clone lies a single base off, so this may be a read error. V is TRBV20-1 and J is TRBJ1-1; D is possibly TRBD1 (5 bases). CDR3 length: 13 amino acids. The ends were cut back, 5 bases at V and 0 bases at J, with 10 bases in the middle. Germline lookup yields CDR1 DFQATT and CDR2 SNEGSKA (reference sequence). The CDR3 DNA sequence: TGCAGTGCTCCCGTAGGGGTGAACACTGAAGCTTTCTTT. This translates into CSAPVGVNTEAFF.

This clonotype was observed at least ten times. The chain recombines TRBV12-3 or TRBV12-4 with TRBJ2-1; 7 bases agree with TRBD2. The CDR3 runs to 15 residues. The ends lost 3 bases at V and 7 bases at J; junction bases unmatched: 9. CDR3 protein: CASSLRAGDVNEQFF. CDR3 nucleotide sequence: TGTGCCAGCAGTTTGCGTGCGGGAGATGTGAATGAGCAGTTCTTC.

In DNA, the CDR3 is TGCGCCAGCAGTGACCGGAGGTCCGCGAACACCGGGGAGCTGTTTTTT. It codes for CASSDRRSANTGELFF. The chain has TRBV10-1 and TRBJ2-2; TRBD2 is a possible D gene (5 bases). Trimming cost V 3 bases and J 0 bases, with 11 bases left between them. Germline V gene sequence: CDR1 WNHNN, CDR2 SYGVQD (reference sequence). This CDR3 comprises 16 residues.

There are a few counts of this clonotype. CDR3 sequence reads: CASSYSRWLAYEQYF. In nucleotides, the CDR3 is TGTGCCAGCAGTTACTCGCGTTGGCTAGCGTACGAGCAGTACTTC. The chain recombines TRBV6-5 with TRBJ2-7, with D possibly TRBD2 on 6 matching bases. V lost 0 bases, J lost 4 bases, and 13 bases lay in between. This CDR3 region has 15 residues. Looked up from germline, CDR1 is MNHEY and CDR2 is SVGAGI.

This clonotype was detected a few times. This chain connects TRBV29-1 to TRBJ2-1; TRBD1 might be the D (5 bases). Germline CDR1 is SQVTM and CDR2 is ANQGSEA. V was clipped by 3 bases and J by 3 bases, with 15 bases between them. The length of the CDR3 is 15 residues. The CDR3 loop is CSVEVGLAYYNEQFF. CDR3 nucleotide sequence: TGCAGCGTTGAGGTGGGGCTGGCGTACTACAATGAGCAGTTCTTC.

J is TRBJ2-1 and V is TRBV29-1; D not certain. Trimming removed 5 bases from V and 10 bases from J, with 9 bases in between. Germline V gene lookup returns CDR1 SQVTM and CDR2 ANQGSEA. This CDR3 is built from 10 residues. For the CDR3, the DNA is TGCAGCGTTCTTGAGAACGAGCAGTTCTTC. It translates to CSVLENEQFF.

This clonotype has at least ten counts. The J gene is TRBJ1-2, the V gene TRBV6-1; 7 nucleotides align to TRBD1. The germline gives CDR1 MNHNS, CDR2 SASEGT. The CDR3 has 13 residues. The V and J ends lost 9 bases and 2 bases, in that order; junction bases with no gene match: 6. CDR3 DNA: TGTGCCAGTAACAGGGGCGGGAACTATGGCTACACCTTC. The encoded protein is CASNRGGNYGYTF.

This clonotype was counted ten times or more. This sequence joins TRBV12-3 or TRBV12-4 and TRBJ1-1, with D maybe TRBD1 (5 bases). CDR3 length: 11 amino acids. The V end was cut by 3 bases, the J end by 9 bases, with 8 bases between. The chain's CDR3 is CASSFRQKAFF. CDR3 nucleotides: TGTGCCAGCAGTTTTAGACAGAAAGCTTTCTTT.

This clonotype occurred a few times. DNA for the CDR3: TGTGCCAGCAAAAGGGAGGCCAATCAGCCCCAGCATTTT. Protein: CASKREANQPQHF. The chain has TRBV6-1 and TRBJ1-5; D unresolved. The germline V gene encodes CDR1 MNHNS and CDR2 SASEGT. The length of the CDR3 is 13 residues. V lost 7 bases to trimming and J lost 3 bases, with 10 bases between them.